This TCR beta chain appears in the sequencing data of a study of blood T cell repertoires in COVID-19. TCRdb keeps only in-frame clones here, not all; method: immunoSEQ multiplex PCR. This table holds around 300,000 clones, roughly 85% found once. The length of the CDR3 is 16 residues. The germline V gene encodes CDR1 KGHSH and CDR2 LQKENI. Trimming at V came to 3 bases and at J to 1 base, leaving 8 bases not matched to a gene. Participants were aged 18 to 89 years, lived in 20 to 30 US areas, and enrolled virtually. The recovered donors of Cohort 3 showed two negative PCRs, clearance, or symptom resolution.

The chain has TRBV18 and TRBJ1-1; 7 bases are a match to TRBD1. Source material: PBMCs or T cells enriched from blood (not recorded which). The TCR comes from a woman aged 40 to 50 who had recovered from COVID-19. CDR3 residues: CASSPLGQLANTEAFF. In DNA, the CDR3 is TGTGCCAGCTCACCCCTGGGACAGCTAGCGAACACTGAAGCTTTCTTT.